This T cell receptor beta chain originates from a study of regulatory T cells in long-lasting Graves disease. Trimming left V 2 bases short and J 4 bases short, with 12 bases between. The CDR3 runs to 16 residues. In germline, CDR1 is LNHDA, CDR2 SQIVND (reference sequence). Relying on iRepertoire HTBI primers and Arm-PCR of CDR3 regions, the team built TCR beta libraries. TCRdb fed the multiplex PCR reads into MiXCR, producing one record per CDR3 protein. The table shows about 560,000 distinct CDR3 sequences, with around 16% occurring only once. Sample time point: newly diagnosed GD, antithyroid drugs for less than 3 months. PBMC-extracted RNA yielded the TCR library. The same data also went into a second study, on T cells in Graves' hyperthyroidism and ophthalmopathy.

Material: peripheral blood mononuclear cells (PBMCs), obtained at new diagnosis, from a patient treated with antithyroid drugs. The genes are TRBV19 and TRBJ1-6; no clear D. This TCR derives from a man between 18 and 29 years old with Graves disease. For the CDR3, the DNA is TGTGCCAGTAGTATACCGGGAAGTGGTTATAATTCACCCCTCCACTTT. This codes for CASSIPGSGYNSPLHF.